Sequencing of this TCR beta chain was carried out in a study of CD8 T cells in ankylosing spondylitis. Quantitative 5'-RACE with molecular barcodes generated TCR beta libraries. TCRdb reprocessed the 5' RACE reads with MiXCR, giving one entry per CDR3 protein. The sample has 150,000 to 200,000 distinct CDR3 sequences; 10% to 15% are singletons. Whole-study findings and limits: Clones linked to disease were reported to show significant enrichment in matched ankylosing spondylitis synovial fluid. Clones that were linked to disease were CD8+ and were relatively rare in peripheral blood.

CDR3 size: 14 residues. Germline CDR1 and CDR2: LNHNV and YYDKDF (reference sequence). The V gene lost 4 bases and the J gene lost 2 bases, with 9 bases spanning the gap. Many counts were recorded for this clonotype. Antigen specificity is unknown. The genes are TRBV15 and TRBJ1-5; weak D call: TRBD1 (6 bases). This receptor was obtained from a female donor with ankylosing spondylitis or in good health (not recorded which). The sequencing input was blood, either unsorted or a sorted T cell fraction (not recorded which). CDR3 DNA: TGTGCCACCAGCAAGAACAGGGGCAATCAGCCCCAGCATTTT. Encoded protein: CATSKNRGNQPQHF.